This T cell receptor beta chain was recovered during a study of resident and recirculating memory T cells in vitiligo. Overall study: Samples were epidermis from two lesional and two nonlesional sites, plus PBMCs.

Stable vitiligo meant no lesion change over the previous 6 months. Only in-frame clones appear in the TCRdb table, and some are missing; sequencing was by immunoSEQ multiplex PCR. The sample holds 70,000 to 75,000 clones; roughly 92% are singletons and the top ten take around 4.6%. CDR3 size: 15 residues. Germline V gene sequence: CDR1 SNHLY, CDR2 FYNNEI. V was pared by 3 bases and J by 5 bases, with 4 bases of the junction left unmatched. This receptor was identified in a male donor with vitiligo. The sample comprised blood. The V and J genes are TRBV2 and TRBJ2-1, with 10 bases aligning to TRBD2. The CDR3 sequence is CASSDEAGGDNEQFF. CDR3 nucleotides: TGTGCCAGCAGTGATGAAGCGGGGGGGGACAATGAGCAGTTCTTC.